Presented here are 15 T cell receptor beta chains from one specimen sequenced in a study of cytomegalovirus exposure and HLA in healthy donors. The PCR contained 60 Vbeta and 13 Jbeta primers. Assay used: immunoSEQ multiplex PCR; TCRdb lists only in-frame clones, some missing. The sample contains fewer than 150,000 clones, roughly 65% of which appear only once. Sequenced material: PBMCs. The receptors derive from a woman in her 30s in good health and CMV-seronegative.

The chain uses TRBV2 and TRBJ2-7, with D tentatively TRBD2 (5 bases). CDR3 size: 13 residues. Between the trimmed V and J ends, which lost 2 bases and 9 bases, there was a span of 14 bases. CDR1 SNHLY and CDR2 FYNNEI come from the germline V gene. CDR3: CASSESPAGRQYV. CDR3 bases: TGTGCCAGCAGTGAATCCCCGGCGGGTCGGCAGTACGTC.

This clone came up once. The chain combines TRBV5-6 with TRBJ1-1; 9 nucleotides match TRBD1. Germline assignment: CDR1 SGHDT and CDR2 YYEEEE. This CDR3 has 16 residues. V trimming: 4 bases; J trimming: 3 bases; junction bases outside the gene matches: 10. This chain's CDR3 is CASSPARTGADTEAFF. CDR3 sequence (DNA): TGTGCCAGCAGCCCCGCCCGGACAGGGGCGGACACTGAAGCTTTCTTT.

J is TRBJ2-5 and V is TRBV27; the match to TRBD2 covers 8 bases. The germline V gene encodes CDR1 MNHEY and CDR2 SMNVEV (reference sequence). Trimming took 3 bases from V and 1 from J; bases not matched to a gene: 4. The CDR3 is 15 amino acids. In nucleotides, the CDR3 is TGTGCCAGCAGTTTGGGACTAGGGCTCCAAGAGACCCAGTACTTC. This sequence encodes CASSLGLGLQETQYF.

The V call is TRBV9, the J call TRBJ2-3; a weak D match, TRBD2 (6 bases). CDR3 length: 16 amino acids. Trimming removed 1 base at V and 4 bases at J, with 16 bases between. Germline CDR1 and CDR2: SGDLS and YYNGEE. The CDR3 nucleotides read TGTGCCAGCAGCGTACAGAGCGGGTGGGGCGCAGATACGCAGTATTTT. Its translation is CASSVQSGWGADTQYF. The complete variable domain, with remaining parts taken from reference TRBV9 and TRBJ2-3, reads DSGVTQTPKHLITATGQRVTLRCSPRSGDLSVYWYQQSLDQGLQFLIQYYNGEERAKGNILERFSAQQFPDLHSELNLSSLELGDSALYFCASSVQSGWGADTQYFGPGTRLTVL.

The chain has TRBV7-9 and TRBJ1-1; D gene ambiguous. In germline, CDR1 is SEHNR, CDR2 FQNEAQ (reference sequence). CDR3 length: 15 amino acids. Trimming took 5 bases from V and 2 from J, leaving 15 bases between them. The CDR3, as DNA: TGTGCCAGCAGCCTACCCGGGTCAGTTAACACTGAAGCTTTCTTT. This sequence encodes CASSLPGSVNTEAFF.

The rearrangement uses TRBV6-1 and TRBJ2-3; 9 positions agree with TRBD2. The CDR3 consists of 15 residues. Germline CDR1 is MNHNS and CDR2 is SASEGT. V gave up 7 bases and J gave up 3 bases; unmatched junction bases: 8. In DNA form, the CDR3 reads TGTGCCAGCAAACTTAGCGGGAGAGGAACAGATACGCAGTATTTT. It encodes CASKLSGRGTDTQYF.

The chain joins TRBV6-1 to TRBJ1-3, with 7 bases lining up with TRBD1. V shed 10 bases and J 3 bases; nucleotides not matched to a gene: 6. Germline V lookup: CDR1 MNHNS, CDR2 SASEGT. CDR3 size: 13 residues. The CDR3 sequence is CATTDRVGNTIYF. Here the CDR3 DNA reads TGTGCCACCACCGACAGGGTTGGAAACACCATATATTTT.

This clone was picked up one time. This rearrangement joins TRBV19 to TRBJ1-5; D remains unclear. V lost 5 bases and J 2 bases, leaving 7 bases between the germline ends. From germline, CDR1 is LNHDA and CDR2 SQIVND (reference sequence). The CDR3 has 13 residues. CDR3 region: CASSPRGNQPQHF. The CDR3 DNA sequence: TGTGCCAGTAGTCCTCGGGGCAATCAGCCCCAGCATTTT.

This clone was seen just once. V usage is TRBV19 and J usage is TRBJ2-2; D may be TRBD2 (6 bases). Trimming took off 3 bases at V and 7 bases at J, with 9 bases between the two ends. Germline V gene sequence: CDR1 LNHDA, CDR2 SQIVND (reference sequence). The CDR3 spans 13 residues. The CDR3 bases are TGTGCCAGTAGTATCTTGGGGGGCGGGGAGCTGTTTTTT. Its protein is CASSILGGGELFF.

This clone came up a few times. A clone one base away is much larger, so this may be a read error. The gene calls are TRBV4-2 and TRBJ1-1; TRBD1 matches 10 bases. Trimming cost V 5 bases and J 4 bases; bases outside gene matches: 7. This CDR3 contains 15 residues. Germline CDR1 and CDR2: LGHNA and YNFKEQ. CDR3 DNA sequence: TGTGCCAGCAGCTATGACAGGGGGCTAATCACTGAAGCTTTCTTT. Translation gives CASSYDRGLITEAFF.

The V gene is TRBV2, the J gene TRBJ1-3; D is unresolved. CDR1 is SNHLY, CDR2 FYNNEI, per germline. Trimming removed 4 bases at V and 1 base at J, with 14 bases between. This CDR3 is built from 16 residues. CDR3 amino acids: CASSGWNGASGNTIYF. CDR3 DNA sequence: TGTGCCAGCAGTGGGTGGAACGGAGCGTCTGGAAACACCATATATTTT.

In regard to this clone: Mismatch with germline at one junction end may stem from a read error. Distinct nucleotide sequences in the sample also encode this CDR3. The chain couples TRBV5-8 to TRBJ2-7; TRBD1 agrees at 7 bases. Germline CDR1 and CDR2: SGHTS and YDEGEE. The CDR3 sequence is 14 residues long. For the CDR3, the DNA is TGCGCCAGCAGCTTGGGCAACAGGGGAAACGAGCAGTACTTC. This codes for CASSLGNRGNEQYF.

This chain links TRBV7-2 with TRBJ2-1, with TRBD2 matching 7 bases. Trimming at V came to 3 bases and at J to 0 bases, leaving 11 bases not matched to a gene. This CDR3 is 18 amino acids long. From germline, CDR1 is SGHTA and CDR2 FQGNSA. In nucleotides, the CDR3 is TGTGCCAGCAGCTTCGCCCTTACGGGACTAAGCTCCTACAATGAGCAGTTCTTC. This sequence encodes CASSFALTGLSSYNEQFF.

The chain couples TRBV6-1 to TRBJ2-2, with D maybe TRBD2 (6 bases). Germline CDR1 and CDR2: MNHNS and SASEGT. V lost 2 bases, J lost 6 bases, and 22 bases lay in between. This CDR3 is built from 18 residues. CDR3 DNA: TGTGCCAGCAGTGAATGGGGGGTGGCAGGGATCCCCCCCGGGGAGCTGTTTTTT. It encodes CASSEWGVAGIPPGELFF.

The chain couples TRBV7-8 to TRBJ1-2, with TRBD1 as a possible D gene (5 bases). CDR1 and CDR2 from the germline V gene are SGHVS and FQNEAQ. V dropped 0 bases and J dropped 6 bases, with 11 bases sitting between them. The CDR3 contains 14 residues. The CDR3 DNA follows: TGTGCCAGCAGCTTAGCTCAGGGCTCTAATGGCTACACCTTC. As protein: CASSLAQGSNGYTF.